This T cell receptor (beta chain) was recovered during a study of T cell changes during pregnancy in multiple sclerosis. TCRdb's table, derived via immunoSEQ multiplex PCR, lists solely in-frame clones and lacks some. The data show just over 50,000 clones, with about nine tenths seen just once and just over 0.55% held by the top ten. From germline, CDR1 is WNHNN and CDR2 SYGVQD (reference sequence). Trimming left V 3 bases short and J 1 base short, with 5 bases between. This CDR3 region has 13 residues. The TCR originated in a female donor with multiple sclerosis, enrolled in a pregnancy study. Sequences were derived from CD4+ T cells from peripheral blood mononuclear cells, sampled after pregnancy. The chain carries TRBV10-1 and TRBJ2-3; D is uncertain. CDR3 protein: CASSDSGTDTQYF. The CDR3 DNA reads TGCGCCAGCAGTGACTCCGGCACAGATACGCAGTATTTT.